The clone carrying this TCR beta chain was seen many times. The junction had 10 bases not matched to a gene; V was cut back by 11 bases and J by 8 bases. Germline V gene data show CDR1 as MNHNS and CDR2 as SASEGT. The CDR3 sequence is 13 residues long. Template material for amplifying TCR beta CDR3 regions consisted of RNA transcripts. Initially, a first-round RT-PCR of the TCR CDR3 employed the HTBI primer set. One entry per CDR3 protein results from TCRdb running MiXCR on the multiplex PCR reads. The data contain about 600,000 distinct CDR3 sequences, roughly 15% of them singletons. At least 3 on the Clinical Activity Score was recorded for ophthalmopathy patients, who also had NOSPECS grade at least 4 and duration under 3 months. Lactation, pregnancy, other autoimmune disease or uncontrolled infection excluded patients. Thyroid ultrasound, orbital computed tomography, clinical symptoms, and serum thyroxine and TRAb underpinned diagnoses.

This sample is part of a study of T cells in Graves' hyperthyroidism and ophthalmopathy. Overall study: Upon initial diagnosis and before any treatment, peripheral blood was collected.

The source of this sequence is a woman aged 45-59 years with Graves' ophthalmopathy. The chain is built from TRBV6-1 and TRBJ2-1; 9 nucleotides match TRBD1. The specimen sequenced was blood. The CDR3 nucleotides read TGTGCCTGCGGCGGGACAGGGACTTATGAGCAGTTCTTC. Translating it yields CACGGTGTYEQFF.